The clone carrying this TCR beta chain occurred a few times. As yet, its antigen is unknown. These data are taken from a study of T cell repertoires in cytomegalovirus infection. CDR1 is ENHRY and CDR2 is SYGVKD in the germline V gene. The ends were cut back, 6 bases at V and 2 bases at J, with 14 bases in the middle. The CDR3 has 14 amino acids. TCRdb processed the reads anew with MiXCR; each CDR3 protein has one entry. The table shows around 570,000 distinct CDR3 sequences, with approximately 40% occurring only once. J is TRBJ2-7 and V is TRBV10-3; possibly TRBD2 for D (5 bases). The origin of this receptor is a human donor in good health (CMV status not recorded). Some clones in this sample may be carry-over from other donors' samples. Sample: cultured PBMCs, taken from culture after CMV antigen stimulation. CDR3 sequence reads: CAIRRGPDAYEQYF. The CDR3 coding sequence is TGTGCCATCAGGAGAGGGCCCGACGCCTACGAGCAGTACTTC.